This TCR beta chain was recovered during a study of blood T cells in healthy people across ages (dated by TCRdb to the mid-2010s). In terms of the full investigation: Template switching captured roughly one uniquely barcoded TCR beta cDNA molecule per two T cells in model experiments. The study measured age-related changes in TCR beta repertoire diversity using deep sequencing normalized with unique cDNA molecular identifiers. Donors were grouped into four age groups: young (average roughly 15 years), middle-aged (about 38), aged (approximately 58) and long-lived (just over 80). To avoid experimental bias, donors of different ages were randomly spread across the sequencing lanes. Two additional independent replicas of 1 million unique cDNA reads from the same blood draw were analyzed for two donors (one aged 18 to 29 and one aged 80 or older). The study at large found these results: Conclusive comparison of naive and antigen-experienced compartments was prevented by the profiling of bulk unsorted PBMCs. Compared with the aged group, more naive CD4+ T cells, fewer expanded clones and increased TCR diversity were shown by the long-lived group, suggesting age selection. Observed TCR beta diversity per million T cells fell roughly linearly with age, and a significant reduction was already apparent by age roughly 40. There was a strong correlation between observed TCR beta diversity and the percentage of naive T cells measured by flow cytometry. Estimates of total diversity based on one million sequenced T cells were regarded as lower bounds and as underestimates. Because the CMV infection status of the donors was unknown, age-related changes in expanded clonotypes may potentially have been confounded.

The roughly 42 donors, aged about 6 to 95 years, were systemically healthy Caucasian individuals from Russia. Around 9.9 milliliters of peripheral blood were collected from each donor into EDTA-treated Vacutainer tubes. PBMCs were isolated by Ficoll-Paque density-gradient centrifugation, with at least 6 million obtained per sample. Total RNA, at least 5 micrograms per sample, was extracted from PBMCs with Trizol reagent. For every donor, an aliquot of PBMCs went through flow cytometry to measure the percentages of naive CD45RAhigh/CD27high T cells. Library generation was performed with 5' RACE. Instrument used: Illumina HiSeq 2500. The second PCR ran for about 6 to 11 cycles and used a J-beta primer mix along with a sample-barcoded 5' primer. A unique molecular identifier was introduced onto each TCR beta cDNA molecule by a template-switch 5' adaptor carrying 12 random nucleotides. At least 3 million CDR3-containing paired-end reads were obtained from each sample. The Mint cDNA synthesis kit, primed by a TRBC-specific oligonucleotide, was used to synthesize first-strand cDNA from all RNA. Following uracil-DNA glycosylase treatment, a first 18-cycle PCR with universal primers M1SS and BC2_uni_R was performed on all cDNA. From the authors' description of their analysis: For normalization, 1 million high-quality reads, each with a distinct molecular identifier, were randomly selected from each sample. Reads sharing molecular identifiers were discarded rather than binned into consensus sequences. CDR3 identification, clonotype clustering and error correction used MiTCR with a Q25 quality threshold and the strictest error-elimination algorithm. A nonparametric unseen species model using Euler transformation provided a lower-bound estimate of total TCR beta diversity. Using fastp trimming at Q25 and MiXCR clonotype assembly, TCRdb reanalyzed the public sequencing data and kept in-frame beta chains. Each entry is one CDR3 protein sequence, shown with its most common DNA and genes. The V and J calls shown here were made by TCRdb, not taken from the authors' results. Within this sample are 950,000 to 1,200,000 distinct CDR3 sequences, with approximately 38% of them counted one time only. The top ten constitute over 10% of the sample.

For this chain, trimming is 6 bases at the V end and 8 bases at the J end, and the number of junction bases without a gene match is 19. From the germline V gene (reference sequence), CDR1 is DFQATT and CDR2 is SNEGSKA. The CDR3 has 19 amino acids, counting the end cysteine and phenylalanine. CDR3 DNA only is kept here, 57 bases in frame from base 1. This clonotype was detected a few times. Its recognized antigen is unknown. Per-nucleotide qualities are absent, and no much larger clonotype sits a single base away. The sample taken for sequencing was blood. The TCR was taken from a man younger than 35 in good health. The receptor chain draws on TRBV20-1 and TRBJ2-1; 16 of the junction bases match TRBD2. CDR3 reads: CSADKPTGTSGGAIYEQFF. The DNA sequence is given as TGCAGTGCCGACAAACCGACCGGGACTAGCGGGGGGGCTATATATGAGCAGTTCTTC.